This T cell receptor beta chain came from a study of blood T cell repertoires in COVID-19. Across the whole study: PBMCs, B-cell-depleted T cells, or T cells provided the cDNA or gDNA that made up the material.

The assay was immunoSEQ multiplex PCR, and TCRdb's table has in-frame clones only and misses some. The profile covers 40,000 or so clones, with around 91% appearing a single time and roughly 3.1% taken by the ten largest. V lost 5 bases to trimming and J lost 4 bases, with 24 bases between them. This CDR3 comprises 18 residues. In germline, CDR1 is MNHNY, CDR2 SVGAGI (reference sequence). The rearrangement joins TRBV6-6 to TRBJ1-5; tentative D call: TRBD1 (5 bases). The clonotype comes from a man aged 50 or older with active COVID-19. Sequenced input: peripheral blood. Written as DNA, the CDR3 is TGTGCCAGCAGTCCCGGTCTCAGTTCAGGGTCTAGGAATCAGCCCCAGCATTTT. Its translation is CASSPGLSSGSRNQPQHF.